The next 14 T cell receptor beta chains were all read from a single sample in a study of blood T cell repertoires in COVID-19 (dated by TCRdb to about 2020). The library was generated by the immunoSEQ multiplex PCR assay. TCRdb took this table from immuneACCESS and kept in-frame rearrangements with V and J called. Such tables lack part of the clones; where checked against another copy, unresolved V genes explain under half of the gap, and the rest is unexplained. Within this sample are more than 100,000 clones, with around nine tenths of them counted one time only. The top ten constitute around 20% of the sample. Sequenced input: peripheral blood. These receptors came from a middle-aged man with active or convalescent COVID-19.

The genes are TRBV5-1 and TRBJ1-2; 7 bases fit TRBD1. The CDR3 length is 15 residues. Germline V gives CDR1 SGHRS, CDR2 YFSETQ. V was pared by 0 bases and J by 5 bases, with 7 bases of the junction left unmatched. CDR3 in DNA: TGCGCCAGCAGCTTGGTTGGAGGGGGCGAGTATGGCTACACCTTC. Translating gives CASSLVGGGEYGYTF.

The gene calls are TRBV3-1 (or the pseudogene TRBV3-2) and TRBJ2-7; D uncertain. Trimming pared 1 base from V and 6 bases from J, leaving 13 bases between. The CDR3 is 14 residues long. The germline CDR1 and CDR2 sequences are LGHDT and YNNKEL (reference sequence). The CDR3 DNA is TGTGCCAGCAGCCAAGGTGAACACCGAGGCGAGCAGTACTTC. Protein: CASSQGEHRGEQYF.

This rearrangement joins TRBV28 to TRBJ2-5, with 11 bases matching TRBD2. The CDR3 totals 15 residues. Germline-derived CDR1 and CDR2 are MDHEN and SYDVKM. With V trimmed by 3 bases and J by 3 bases, 3 bases remained unmatched. The CDR3 bases are TGTGCCAGCAGTTTGGTGACTAGCGGGAAAGAGACCCAGTACTTC. It encodes CASSLVTSGKETQYF.

The chain links TRBV7-7 to TRBJ2-5; TRBD1 is a possible D gene (6 bases). This CDR3 spans 13 amino acids. Germline CDR1 SSHAT, CDR2 FNYEAQ (reference sequence). Trimming took off 4 bases at V and 2 bases at J, with 8 bases between the two ends. This CDR3 reads CASSSDRQETQYF. In DNA, the CDR3 is TGTGCCAGCAGCTCCGACAGGCAAGAGACCCAGTACTTC.

The rearrangement links TRBV5-1 to TRBJ2-1; 8 bases map to TRBD2. The CDR3 consists of 16 residues. Trimming cost V 1 base and J 7 bases; bases outside gene matches: 10. CDR1 and CDR2 (germline): SGHRS, YFSETQ. The CDR3 loop reads CASSLNSGSVLNEQFF. The CDR3 region has the DNA TGCGCCAGCAGCTTGAACAGCGGGAGTGTTTTAAATGAGCAGTTCTTC.

This chain links TRBV7-7 with TRBJ2-1; D might be TRBD1 (5 bases). Between the trimmed V and J ends, which lost 5 bases and 6 bases, there was a span of 23 bases. Germline V gene data show CDR1 as SSHAT and CDR2 as FNYEAQ (reference sequence). The CDR3 covers 17 residues. This chain's CDR3 is CASSPLRSRQGGNEQFF. CDR3 sequence (DNA): TGTGCCAGCAGCCCACTCCGATCTCGGCAGGGCGGCAATGAGCAGTTCTTC. Filled out from reference TRBV7-7 and TRBJ2-1, the complete variable domain reads GAGVSQSPRYKVTKRGQDVTLRCDPISSHATLYWYQQALGQGPEFLTYFNYEAQPDKSGLPSDRFSAERPEGSISTLTIQRTEQRDSAMYRCASSPLRSRQGGNEQFFGPGTRLTVL.

The V gene is TRBV5-5, the J gene TRBJ2-7; 11 bases align to TRBD2. Unmatched junction bases numbered 5, after V lost 4 bases and J lost 5 bases. This CDR3 contains 14 residues. Germline V lookup: CDR1 SGHKS, CDR2 YYEKEE (reference sequence). This CDR3 reads CASSRGLAADEQYF. In DNA form, the CDR3 reads TGTGCCAGCAGCAGGGGACTAGCGGCTGACGAGCAGTACTTC.

The sample holds a few counts of this clone. The V gene is TRBV30, the J gene TRBJ2-7; tentatively, D is TRBD2 (5 bases). The germline V gene encodes CDR1 GTSNPN and CDR2 SVGIG (reference sequence). CDR3 size: 12 residues. The V gene lost 1 base and the J gene lost 3 bases, with 7 bases spanning the gap. Here the CDR3 reads CAWSADFYEQYF. The CDR3, as DNA: TGTGCCTGGAGTGCGGACTTCTACGAGCAGTACTTC.

The J gene is TRBJ2-1, the V gene TRBV15; 12 bases align to TRBD2. Germline V gives CDR1 LNHNV, CDR2 YYDKDF (reference sequence). The trim removed 0 bases at V and 12 bases at J, leaving 9 bases unmatched. The CDR3 runs 16 residues. The CDR3 region has the DNA TGTGCCACCAGCAGAGACGGGACTAGCGGGCTTGAAGGGCAGTTCTTC. This gives the protein CATSRDGTSGLEGQFF.

The chain has TRBV11-2 and TRBJ1-2, with TRBD1 matching over 10 bases. The germline V gene encodes CDR1 SGHAT and CDR2 FQNNGV. CDR3 length: 16 residues. V shed 5 bases and J 4 bases; nucleotides not matched to a gene: 10. The CDR3 coding sequence is TGTGCCAGCAGCCCACCCAACCGGGACAGGGGCTATGGCTACACCTTC. It is translated as CASSPPNRDRGYGYTF.

This clone was detected only once. V and J are TRBV7-9 and TRBJ2-3; 10 nucleotides line up with TRBD2. The CDR3 runs 14 residues. Germline V lookup: CDR1 SEHNR, CDR2 FQNEAQ (reference sequence). With 5 bases clipped from V and 6 bases from J, the junction kept 5 bases outside the gene matches. DNA of the CDR3: TGTGCCAGCAGCAAGCGGGAGGGCCGGGATACGCAGTATTTT. Protein product: CASSKREGRDTQYF.

The rearrangement uses TRBV6-5 and TRBJ2-7; TRBD1 might be the D (6 bases). This CDR3 spans 14 amino acids. Germline CDR1 MNHEY, CDR2 SVGAGI. V lost 6 bases and J lost 9, with 21 bases in between. In nucleotides, the CDR3 is TGTGCCAGCAGCCCGACAGGACCTTTCTCAGGGCAGTACTTC. Translation: CASSPTGPFSGQYF.

The V and J genes are TRBV11-2 and TRBJ2-3, with D perhaps TRBD2 (7 bases). V lost 1 base, J lost 6 bases, and 20 bases lay in between. The V gene's germline CDR1 is SGHAT and CDR2 FQNNGV. The CDR3 totals 17 residues. CDR3 nucleotides: TGTGCCAGCAGCTTAGGCCATCAGGGAGGGGGGGGCGATACGCAGTATTTT. It specifies CASSLGHQGGGGDTQYF.

CDR3 sequence: CASSLGLGGRGNTIYF. The CDR3 bases are TGTGCCAGCAGTTTAGGTCTCGGGGGACGTGGAAACACCATATATTTT. V is TRBV28 and J is TRBJ1-3; D may be TRBD1 (5 bases). The CDR3 loop spans 16 amino acids. Trimming took 2 bases from V and 3 from J, leaving 14 bases between them. The germline gives CDR1 MDHEN, CDR2 SYDVKM.